These 25 T cell receptor beta chains were all obtained from the same sample, sequenced in a study of blood T cell repertoires in COVID-19. Measured with immunoSEQ multiplex PCR; TCRdb has only the in-frame clones, and not every one. The table lists 490,000 or so clones, around 87% of them singletons. The sample taken for sequencing was PBMCs or T cells enriched from blood (not recorded which). These TCRs come from a woman aged 35 to 49 who had recovered from COVID-19.

The chain carries TRBV4-3 and TRBJ1-5, with D uncertain. Germline V gene sequence: CDR1 LGHNA, CDR2 YSLEER. The CDR3 is 13 amino acids. Trimming removed 0 bases from V and 5 bases from J, with 5 bases in between. Written as DNA, the CDR3 is TGCGCCAGCAGCCAAGATCGGGATCAGCCCCAGCATTTT. Its translation is CASSQDRDQPQHF.

This clone has only one observation. V usage is TRBV9 and J usage is TRBJ2-7, with a weak D call TRBD2 (6 bases). The germline gives CDR1 SGDLS, CDR2 YYNGEE. The CDR3 is made up of 14 amino acids. Trimming shortened V by 4 bases and J by 4 bases, and 15 bases separated the two germline ends. The chain's CDR3 is CASSSTAGWYEQYF. The DNA of the CDR3 is TGTGCCAGCAGCTCAACGGCGGGGTGGTACGAGCAGTACTTC.

This clone came up once. V is TRBV7-8 and J is TRBJ2-5, with D unresolved. Germline V gene sequence: CDR1 SGHVS, CDR2 FQNEAQ. Trimming removed 3 bases at V and 5 bases at J, with 4 bases between. The CDR3 has 11 amino acids. The CDR3 DNA sequence: TGTGCCAGCAGCTTTATGGAGACCCAGTACTTC. It translates to CASSFMETQYF.

This clone has a single count. This chain connects TRBV5-1 to TRBJ1-1; the D gene is possibly TRBD1 (6 bases). V was shortened by 4 bases and J by 5 bases, with 15 bases between the two germline ends. Germline CDR1 reads SGHRS; CDR2 reads YFSETQ. The CDR3 loop spans 14 amino acids. The CDR3 DNA reads TGCGCCAGCAGCCAGGGGACCGCCGGTACTGAAGCTTTCTTT. Residues: CASSQGTAGTEAFF.

The gene calls are TRBV4-2 and TRBJ2-7, with TRBD2 matching over 10 bases. CDR3 size: 15 residues. Germline V gene data show CDR1 as LGHNA and CDR2 as YNFKEQ. The J segment lost 6 bases and the V segment lost 0 bases, leaving 5 bases of the junction unmatched. Written as DNA, the CDR3 is TGTGCCAGCAGCCAAGAGGCCCTAGCGGGAGCCGAGCAGTACTTC. Amino acid sequence: CASSQEALAGAEQYF.

V and J are TRBV2 and TRBJ2-7; 7 nucleotides agree with TRBD2. The CDR3 is made up of 15 amino acids. V gave up 8 bases and J gave up 1 base; unmatched junction bases: 11. Looked up from germline, CDR1 is SNHLY and CDR2 is FYNNEI. The CDR3, as DNA: TGTGCCAGCTCGCTTGGCGGGAGTACATCCTACGAGCAGTACTTC. Protein: CASSLGGSTSYEQYF.

In DNA, the CDR3 is TGCGCCAGCAGCCTAGGGGCGGGACAGGGGGCGAGAGAGACCCAGTACTTC. It encodes CASSLGAGQGARETQYF. The chain combines TRBV5-1 with TRBJ2-5, with 12 bases aligning to TRBD1. The CDR3 extends over 17 amino acids. Germline V gene lookup returns CDR1 SGHRS and CDR2 YFSETQ. Germline trimming cut 4 bases from V and 4 bases from J; bases unmatched to any gene: 11.

The J gene is TRBJ2-1, the V gene TRBV9; the match to TRBD2 covers 7 bases. Germline V gene data show CDR1 as SGDLS and CDR2 as YYNGEE. CDR3 size: 15 residues. J was trimmed by 7 bases and V by 7 bases; bases with no gene match: 14. The CDR3 DNA is TGTGCCAGCGCACAACGGGAGGTCTTAAGGAATGAGCAGTTCTTC. This encodes CASAQREVLRNEQFF.

The J gene is TRBJ1-2, the V gene TRBV6-5; no clear D. V lost 6 bases and J lost 4, with 12 bases in between. The CDR3 runs 13 residues. From germline, CDR1 is MNHEY and CDR2 SVGAGI. The CDR3: CASRPIQVYGYTF. The CDR3 coding sequence is TGTGCCAGCAGGCCGATTCAGGTCTATGGCTACACCTTC.

This sequence joins TRBV25-1 and TRBJ2-3; 12 bases align to TRBD2. The CDR3 contains 14 residues. V lost 8 bases to trimming and J lost 3 bases; unmatched junction nucleotides: 3. In germline, CDR1 is MGHDK, CDR2 SYGVNS. The CDR3 nucleotides are TGTGCCAGCGGTACTAGCGGGAGGACAGATACGCAGTATTTT. It yields the protein CASGTSGRTDTQYF.

The chain couples TRBV9 to TRBJ2-1, with 7 bases matching TRBD2. Per the germline V gene, CDR1 is SGDLS and CDR2 is YYNGEE. The V and J ends lost 0 bases and 9 bases, in that order; junction bases with no gene match: 6. The CDR3 is 14 residues long. This CDR3 is CASSVEGGMSEQFF. The DNA of the CDR3 is TGTGCCAGCAGCGTAGAGGGAGGGATGAGTGAGCAGTTCTTC.

The chain is built from TRBV7-2 and TRBJ2-3; 9 bases match TRBD2. CDR3 length: 16 amino acids. CDR1 is SGHTA and CDR2 is FQGNSA in the germline V gene. V dropped 0 bases and J dropped 3; count of bases not matched to a gene: 4. CDR3 nucleotide sequence: TGTGCCAGCAGCTTAGCGGTAGCGGGAGTGACAGATACGCAGTATTTT. Translated: CASSLAVAGVTDTQYF.

The rearrangement links TRBV10-3 to TRBJ2-2; a possible D gene is TRBD2 (6 bases). The CDR3 has 17 amino acids. Germline CDR1 reads ENHRY; CDR2 reads SYGVKD. V was pared by 5 bases and J by 1 base, with 17 bases between. The CDR3 reads CAISSTEGRMNTGELFF. The CDR3, as DNA: TGTGCCATCAGTTCCACGGAGGGACGGATGAACACCGGGGAGCTGTTTTTT.

V usage is TRBV5-1 and J usage is TRBJ2-5, with no clear D. This CDR3 has 14 amino acids. In germline, CDR1 is SGHRS, CDR2 YFSETQ. V was shortened by 0 bases and J by 0 bases, with 6 bases between the two germline ends. CDR3 nucleotides: TGCGCCAGCAGCTTGGCGCCGGACCAAGAGACCCAGTACTTC. Protein: CASSLAPDQETQYF. Full variable domain (remainder filled in from reference TRBV5-1 and TRBJ2-5): KAGVTQTPRYLIKTRGQQVTLSCSPISGHRSVSWYQQTPGQGLQFLFEYFSETQRNKGNFPGRFSGRQFSNSRSEMNVSTLELGDSALYLCASSLAPDQETQYFGPGTRLLVL.

V and J are TRBV6-2 or TRBV6-3 and TRBJ2-3; a possible D gene is TRBD2 (5 bases). The germline V and J ends were trimmed by 5 bases and 5 bases, with 11 bases remaining between them. Germline assignment: CDR1 MNHEY and CDR2 SVGEGT. The CDR3 extends over 13 amino acids. The CDR3 region has the DNA TGTGCCAGCAGTCTCCCGGGGATAGATACGCAGTATTTT. It is translated as CASSLPGIDTQYF.

The chain has TRBV12-5 and TRBJ1-2; tentative D call: TRBD1 (5 bases). From germline, CDR1 is LGHNT and CDR2 FRNRAP. The CDR3 is made up of 15 amino acids. The V gene lost 5 bases and the J gene lost 0 bases, with 13 bases spanning the gap. The CDR3 DNA is TGTGCTAGTGGTGTCCGGACAATTACTAACTATGGCTACACCTTC. Translating gives CASGVRTITNYGYTF. Looking up the rest from reference TRBV12-5 and TRBJ1-2 gives the full variable domain: DARVTQTPRHKVTEMGQEVTMRCQPILGHNTVFWYRQTMMQGLELLAYFRNRAPLDDSGMPKDRFSAEMPDATLATLKIQPSEPRDSAVYFCASGVRTITNYGYTFGSGTRLTVV.

The rearrangement uses TRBV27 and TRBJ2-7; maybe TRBD2 (6 bases). The CDR3 has 14 residues. Looked up from germline, CDR1 is MNHEY and CDR2 is SMNVEV (reference sequence). V shed 0 bases and J shed 3 bases, with 9 bases lying between them. DNA for the CDR3: TGTGCCAGCAGTTTATCCGGGAGAGTCTACGAGCAGTACTTC. It encodes CASSLSGRVYEQYF.

The rearrangement uses TRBV18 and TRBJ1-2; 7 bases align to TRBD1. The CDR3 consists of 17 residues. The junction had 15 bases not matched to a gene; V was cut back by 0 bases and J by 8 bases. CDR1 KGHSH and CDR2 LQKENI come from the germline V gene. The CDR3 loop is CASSPPGQWEGVEGYTF. For the CDR3, the DNA is TGTGCCAGCTCACCACCGGGACAGTGGGAAGGTGTGGAAGGCTACACCTTC. Supplemented by reference TRBV18 and TRBJ1-2, the full variable domain reads NAGVMQNPRHLVRRRGQEARLRCSPMKGHSHVYWYRQLPEEGLKFMVYLQKENIIDESGMPKERFSAEFPKEGPSILRIQQVVRGDSAAYFCASSPPGQWEGVEGYTFGSGTRLTVV.

This chain joins TRBV28 and TRBJ1-2; TRBD1 might be the D (6 bases). Germline assignment: CDR1 MDHEN and CDR2 SYDVKM. Trimming stripped 3 bases from V and 4 bases from J, with 9 bases between. The CDR3 runs 13 residues. The CDR3 sequence: CASSFRQAYGYTF. The CDR3 DNA is TGTGCCAGCAGTTTCAGACAGGCCTATGGCTACACCTTC.

The chain has TRBV7-2 and TRBJ2-1; 15 bases fit TRBD2. Germline assignment: CDR1 SGHTA and CDR2 FQGNSA. The CDR3 is 15 amino acids. V trimming: 6 bases; J trimming: 9 bases; junction bases outside the gene matches: 6. CDR3 sequence (DNA): TGTGCCAGCAGACAAGGACTAGCGGGAGGGGTTGAGCAGTTCTTC. Translated: CASRQGLAGGVEQFF. The variable domain in full, completed from reference TRBV7-2 and TRBJ2-1, reads GAGVSQSPSNKVTEKGKDVELRCDPISGHTALYWYRQSLGQGLEFLIYFQGNSAPDKSGLPSDRFSAERTGGSVSTLTIQRTQQEDSAVYLCASRQGLAGGVEQFFGPGTRLTVL.

The rearrangement joins TRBV25-1 to TRBJ2-1, with a possible D match to TRBD2 (7 bases). This CDR3 is built from 16 residues. Germline V gene sequence: CDR1 MGHDK, CDR2 SYGVNS. Trimming removed 3 bases at V and 0 bases at J, with 12 bases between. CDR3 residues: CASSEQGGGSYNEQFF. Written as DNA, the CDR3 is TGTGCCAGCAGTGAGCAGGGAGGGGGCTCCTACAATGAGCAGTTCTTC.

V usage is TRBV19 and J usage is TRBJ1-1; 10 nucleotides align to TRBD1. The germline gives CDR1 LNHDA, CDR2 SQIVND (reference sequence). The CDR3 runs 17 residues. V was pared by 5 bases and J by 0 bases, with 9 bases of the junction left unmatched. DNA for the CDR3: TGTGCCAGTAGTCAGACAGGGGGCTTGATTATGAACACTGAAGCTTTCTTT. Amino acids: CASSQTGGLIMNTEAFF.

The CDR3 bases are TGCGCCAGCAGCCAGGGGACTAGCGGGGCGACCTACGAGCAGTACTTC. Encoded protein: CASSQGTSGATYEQYF. The chain employs TRBV4-3 and TRBJ2-7; 13 bases map to TRBD2. V trimming: 3 bases; J trimming: 2 bases; junction bases outside the gene matches: 4. CDR1 and CDR2 (germline): LGHNA, YSLEER. The CDR3 totals 16 residues.

The chain uses TRBV4-1 and TRBJ1-2, with 7 bases aligning to TRBD1. The CDR3 is 14 amino acids. The ends lost 4 bases at V and 8 bases at J; junction bases unmatched: 10. Germline CDR1 and CDR2: MGHRA and YSYEKL. DNA of the CDR3: TGCGCCAGCAGCCTAGACGACAGGGCGGGGGGCTACACCTTC. The encoded protein is CASSLDDRAGGYTF.

The V gene is TRBV5-1, the J gene TRBJ2-7; TRBD2 matches 7 bases. Germline V lookup: CDR1 SGHRS, CDR2 YFSETQ. V was pared by 0 bases and J by 2 bases, with 5 bases of the junction left unmatched. This CDR3 spans 15 amino acids. Here the CDR3 DNA reads TGCGCCAGCAGCTTGGAAGTTGCGGGGGCCTACGAGCAGTACTTC. It is translated as CASSLEVAGAYEQYF.